The 16 T cell receptor beta chains given below trace back to one sample, sequenced in a study of neurological immune-mediated disorders. TCRdb used MiXCR to reprocess the 5' RACE reads, holding one entry per CDR3 protein. This sample has some 24,000 distinct CDR3 sequences, with 13% found just once. Sequencing input: PBMCs. These receptors originate from a woman between 35 and 50 years old with HTLV-1-associated myelopathy (HAM/TSP).

The table lists this clonotype with many counts. V and J are TRBV7-6 and TRBJ1-2; D call uncertain. This CDR3 is 16 amino acids long. V lost 5 bases and J 4 bases, leaving 20 bases between the germline ends. Germline loops: CDR1 SGHVS, CDR2 FNYEAQ. The chain's CDR3 is CASSHLTGRPRYGYTF. CDR3 DNA: TGTGCCAGCAGCCACCTTACCGGCCGCCCTCGCTATGGCTACACCTTC.

This clonotype occurred many times. The chain joins TRBV6-5 to TRBJ2-2; unclear D gene. Germline-derived CDR1 and CDR2 are MNHEY and SVGAGI. This CDR3 spans 14 amino acids. Trimming pared 3 bases from V and 6 bases from J, leaving 11 bases between. The CDR3 bases are TGTGCCAGCAGTTATAGTGGACCACCCGGGGAGCTGTTTTTT. The encoded protein is CASSYSGPPGELFF.

Ten or more counts support this clonotype. The CDR3 protein is CSANRAGNEQFF. Written as DNA, the CDR3 is TGCAGTGCTAACAGGGCCGGGAATGAGCAGTTCTTC. The gene calls are TRBV20-1 and TRBJ2-1, with D perhaps TRBD1 (6 bases). V dropped 4 bases and J dropped 7 bases, with 11 bases sitting between them. CDR1 and CDR2 from the germline V gene are DFQATT and SNEGSKA (reference sequence). The CDR3 sequence is 12 residues long.

This clonotype has a count of ten or more. The CDR3, as DNA: TGCGCCAGCAGCCAGCTTAGCGGCACAGATACGCAGTATTTT. Its translation: CASSQLSGTDTQYF. This sequence joins TRBV5-1 and TRBJ2-3; a possible D gene is TRBD2 (5 bases). The germline V and J ends were trimmed by 4 bases and 1 base, with 10 bases remaining between them. The CDR3 loop spans 14 amino acids. Germline CDR1 is SGHRS and CDR2 is YFSETQ.

This clonotype occurred many times. The CDR3 DNA reads as TGCGCCAGCAGACCGGGACAGGGTTTATACGAGCAGTACTTC. Protein: CASRPGQGLYEQYF. The chain joins TRBV5-1 to TRBJ2-7, with 9 bases identical to TRBD1. CDR1 and CDR2 (germline): SGHRS, YFSETQ. V lost 5 bases to trimming and J lost 4 bases; unmatched junction nucleotides: 7. The CDR3 totals 14 residues.

This clonotype was recorded at least ten times. The CDR3 spells CASSQESLNNEQFF. The CDR3, as DNA: TGTGCCAGCAGCCAAGAATCCTTGAACAATGAGCAGTTCTTC. The chain is built from TRBV3-1 and TRBJ2-1; D not resolved. Germline CDR1 LGHDT, CDR2 YNNKEL (reference sequence). The ends were cut back, 0 bases at V and 5 bases at J, with 8 bases in the middle. The length of the CDR3 is 14 residues.

Of note for this clonotype: The conserved closing phenylalanine or tryptophan is absent in this CDR3, likely reflecting a read error. The limits of the CDR3 on the DNA are not certain, so only TCRdb's listed CDR3 is given. The chain joins TRBV11-3 to TRBJ2-3; the table gives TRBD2 as D, unverified against the DNA. The length of the CDR3 is 14 amino acids, counting both ends. In germline, CDR1 is SGHNT, CDR2 YENEEA. This CDR3 is CASSSQSSTTDTQY.

This clonotype was recorded at least ten times. The V gene is TRBV4-1, the J gene TRBJ1-6, with 7 bases identical to TRBD1. V was clipped by 6 bases and J by 7 bases; unmatched bases: 9. The length of the CDR3 is 15 residues. The germline gives CDR1 MGHRA, CDR2 YSYEKL. CDR3 sequence: CASRTTGTANSPLHF. CDR3 nucleotides: TGCGCCAGCAGGACCACGGGGACAGCCAATTCACCCCTCCACTTT.

This clonotype is categorized as medium-sized. This chain joins TRBV5-1 and TRBJ1-5; D might be TRBD1 (6 bases). V lost 4 bases to trimming and J lost 4 bases, with 15 bases between them. Germline V CDR1 and CDR2: SGHRS, YFSETQ. The CDR3 runs to 15 residues. CDR3 bases: TGCGCCAGCAGCGCTACTTCCGGGACAAATCAGCCCCAGCATTTT. Amino acids: CASSATSGTNQPQHF.

This clonotype was seen at least ten times. The chain recombines TRBV10-3 with TRBJ2-7, with 11 bases that match TRBD2. CDR1 and CDR2 from the germline V gene are ENHRY and SYGVKD. CDR3 length: 16 amino acids. The V gene end was trimmed by 0 bases and the J gene end by 2 bases; junction bases not matched to a gene: 3. The CDR3 sequence is CAISESGTSGTYEQYF. The CDR3 DNA is TGTGCCATCAGTGAGTCCGGGACTAGCGGAACCTACGAGCAGTACTTC.

At least ten counts were recorded for this clonotype. This chain uses TRBV10-3 with TRBJ2-2, with 7 bases aligning to TRBD2. CDR1 and CDR2 (germline): ENHRY, SYGVKD. V shed 4 bases and J 3 bases; nucleotides not matched to a gene: 8. The CDR3 contains 16 residues. In DNA form, the CDR3 reads TGTGCCATCAGTGCTGGCGGGGGAGACTACACCGGGGAGCTGTTTTTT. Protein product: CAISAGGGDYTGELFF.

This clonotype was counted ten times or more. V and J are TRBV5-1 and TRBJ2-3; TRBD2 might be the D (6 bases). Germline values: CDR1 SGHRS, CDR2 YFSETQ. V lost 4 bases and J 3 bases, leaving 12 bases between the germline ends. This CDR3 comprises 14 residues. The CDR3: CASSPGGETDTQYF. The CDR3 DNA reads TGCGCCAGCAGCCCCGGAGGGGAGACAGATACGCAGTATTTT.

This clonotype was counted at least ten times. The chain couples TRBV5-1 to TRBJ2-2, with D possibly being TRBD1 (5 bases). Germline V gene lookup returns CDR1 SGHRS and CDR2 YFSETQ. The CDR3 covers 16 residues. V was cut by 1 base and J by 0 bases, with 10 bases left in between. This CDR3 reads CASSLRQIANTGELFF. In DNA, the CDR3 is TGCGCCAGCAGCTTGCGACAGATCGCGAACACCGGGGAGCTGTTTTTT.

The table lists this clonotype with many counts. J is TRBJ1-2 and V is TRBV20-1; D remains ambiguous. The V gene lost 0 bases and the J gene lost 2 bases, with 13 bases spanning the gap. Per germline, CDR1 DFQATT and CDR2 SNEGSKA (reference sequence). The CDR3 totals 15 residues. CDR3 in DNA: TGCAGTGCTAGAGATACCAAGACACCGAACTATGGCTACACCTTC. It is translated as CSARDTKTPNYGYTF.

The table lists this clonotype with many counts. V is TRBV7-2 and J is TRBJ1-2, with 7 positions matching TRBD1. CDR1 is SGHTA, CDR2 FQGNSA, per germline. CDR3 length: 15 amino acids. The ends lost 5 bases at V and 2 bases at J; junction bases unmatched: 8. CDR3 amino acids: CASSPRTGENYGYTF. CDR3 DNA sequence: TGTGCCAGCAGCCCGAGGACAGGAGAGAACTATGGCTACACCTTC.

This clonotype came up many times. In nucleotides, the CDR3 is TGTGCCAGTAACAACAGGGGGGTCCATGGCTACACCTTC. This sequence encodes CASNNRGVHGYTF. The chain joins TRBV6-1 to TRBJ1-2; 8 positions agree with TRBD1. The germline CDR1 and CDR2 sequences are MNHNS and SASEGT. The V gene end was trimmed by 9 bases and the J gene end by 6 bases; junction bases not matched to a gene: 9. There are 13 residues in the CDR3.